Each of the 25 T cell receptor beta chains below was sequenced from the same sample in a study of regulatory T cells in long-lasting Graves disease. Researchers made TCR beta libraries by using iRepertoire HTBI primers and running Arm-PCR on CDR3 regions. TCRdb reprocessed the multiplex PCR reads via MiXCR and lists one record per CDR3 protein. The sample lists a few hundred thousand distinct CDR3 sequences; about a sixth were seen once. Indicated time point: newly diagnosed GD, antithyroid drugs for less than 3 months. Making the TCR library involved RNA that had been extracted from PBMCs. These same data were also listed under a study on T cells in Graves' hyperthyroidism and ophthalmopathy.

The sequenced sample was peripheral blood mononuclear cells (PBMCs), obtained at new diagnosis, from a patient treated with antithyroid drugs. These receptor sequences come from a woman aged 18 to 35 with Graves disease.

In its sample, this clonotype was seen many times. The genes are TRBV18 and TRBJ1-1, with D maybe TRBD1 (6 bases). The CDR3 loop spans 15 amino acids. Germline loops: CDR1 KGHSH, CDR2 LQKENI. V lost 6 bases to trimming and J lost 1 base, with 15 bases between them. This CDR3 reads CASSSAGTQNTEAFF. CDR3 nucleotide sequence: TGTGCCAGCTCGTCAGCCGGGACACAGAACACTGAAGCTTTCTTT.

This clonotype was seen ten or more times. The chain has TRBV29-1 and TRBJ2-3; TRBD2 matches at 7 bases. This CDR3 region has 14 residues. The junction had 9 bases not matched to a gene; V was cut back by 7 bases and J by 2 bases. From germline, CDR1 is SQVTM and CDR2 ANQGSEA. The CDR3 DNA follows: TGCAGCGCCAACACGCGGGGGATCACAGATACGCAGTATTTT. Protein product: CSANTRGITDTQYF.

This clonotype was seen a handful of times. The chain recombines TRBV20-1 with TRBJ2-4, with 9 bases aligning to TRBD2. The J call is doubtful: the DNA matches TRBJ2-7 better. CDR1 is DFQATT, CDR2 SNEGSKA, per germline (reference sequence). The CDR3 loop spans 11 amino acids. The CDR3 sequence: CSAGTSHEQYF. CDR3 coding DNA: TGCAGTGCCGGGACTAGCCACGAGCAGTACTTC.

V usage is TRBV24-1 and J usage is TRBJ2-7, with TRBD1 matching 9 bases. The ends lost 3 bases at V and 5 bases at J; junction bases unmatched: 7. Germline CDR1 KGHDR, CDR2 SFDVKD. The CDR3 is 15 residues long. CDR3 coding DNA: TGTGCCACCAGTGATCCCGGGACAGGGATCAACGAGCAGTACTTC. Translation: CATSDPGTGINEQYF.

Only a few counts were recorded for this clonotype. V is TRBV18 and J is TRBJ2-2; no clear D. With 3 bases removed from V and 1 base from J, the gap between germline ends came to 12 bases. This CDR3 contains 16 residues. Germline V gene sequence: CDR1 KGHSH, CDR2 LQKENI. In nucleotides, the CDR3 is TGTGCCAGCTCACCTTTATCCGCTCAGAACACCGGGGAGCTGTTTTTT. Protein product: CASSPLSAQNTGELFF.

In this sample, this clonotype turned up a few times. This sequence joins TRBV10-1 and TRBJ2-5; 7 nucleotides agree with TRBD2. This CDR3 region has 14 residues. Germline assignment: CDR1 WNHNN and CDR2 SYGVQD (reference sequence). Germline trimming cut 3 bases from V and 5 bases from J; bases unmatched to any gene: 6. CDR3 protein: CASSDRDYGETQYF. The CDR3 DNA follows: TGCGCCAGCAGTGACCGGGACTATGGGGAGACCCAGTACTTC.

This clonotype was detected a few times. This sequence joins TRBV6-1 and TRBJ2-2, with D possibly TRBD2 on 6 matching bases. V dropped 7 bases and J dropped 3 bases, with 18 bases sitting between them. The V gene's germline CDR1 is MNHNS and CDR2 SASEGT. The CDR3 consists of 16 residues. CDR3 residues: CASTYGGNGYTGELFF. The CDR3 nucleotides are TGTGCCAGCACCTATGGCGGGAACGGGTACACCGGGGAGCTGTTTTTT.

The chain recombines TRBV12-3 or TRBV12-4 with TRBJ2-7, with 10 nucleotides matching TRBD2. V lost 3 bases to trimming and J lost 2 bases; unmatched junction nucleotides: 7. CDR3 length: 16 residues. The CDR3 sequence: CASSLRLAGSPYEQYF. CDR3 in DNA: TGTGCCAGCAGTTTGAGACTAGCGGGTTCCCCCTACGAGCAGTACTTC.

J is TRBJ1-5 and V is TRBV4-1, with a tentative D call TRBD1 (6 bases). The V and J ends lost 0 bases and 1 base respectively, with 13 bases between them. This CDR3 region has 17 residues. Looked up from germline, CDR1 is MGHRA and CDR2 is YSYEKL. The CDR3 spells CASSQESLGTSNQPQHF. In nucleotides, the CDR3 is TGCGCCAGCAGCCAAGAATCGCTTGGGACAAGCAATCAGCCCCAGCATTTT.

The sample holds one count of this clonotype. The chain is built from TRBV18 and TRBJ1-4; possible D gene TRBD1, 5 bases. The germline V gene has CDR1 KGHSH and CDR2 LQKENI. V lost 3 bases and J 1 base, leaving 18 bases between the germline ends. The CDR3 loop spans 18 amino acids. The CDR3 spells CASSPPGPSRGTNEKLFF. For the CDR3, the DNA is TGTGCCAGCTCACCCCCAGGGCCTTCCCGGGGAACTAATGAAAAACTGTTTTTT.

This clonotype was counted ten times or more. The V and J genes are TRBV7-8 and TRBJ1-1; perhaps TRBD1 as D (5 bases). The CDR3 runs to 12 residues. V dropped 5 bases and J dropped 5 bases, with 9 bases sitting between them. From germline, CDR1 is SGHVS and CDR2 FQNEAQ. CDR3 amino acids: CASSPGRTEAFF. As DNA, the CDR3 is TGTGCCAGCAGCCCAGGGCGTACTGAAGCTTTCTTT.

The chain couples TRBV4-2 to TRBJ1-1; D is unclear. CDR1 is LGHNA and CDR2 is YNFKEQ in the germline V gene. V gave up 2 bases and J gave up 1 base, with 11 bases separating them. The CDR3 loop spans 15 amino acids. The CDR3 here is CASSQRQTPNTEAFF. Here the CDR3 DNA reads TGTGCCAGCAGCCAACGCCAGACACCGAACACTGAAGCTTTCTTT.

This clonotype was seen a handful of times. The chain couples TRBV7-2 to TRBJ2-1; 10 bases are a match to TRBD2. J lost 1 base, V lost 3 bases, and 15 bases had no gene match. Germline assignment: CDR1 SGHTA and CDR2 FQGNSA. CDR3 size: 20 residues. The CDR3 region is CASSFHPYRLAGLSYNEQFF. The CDR3 bases are TGTGCCAGCAGCTTCCATCCGTATAGACTAGCGGGTCTATCCTACAATGAGCAGTTCTTC.

This clonotype was found many times. This chain uses TRBV20-1 with TRBJ2-7; D may correspond to TRBD1 or TRBD2 (5 bases each). CDR1 is DFQATT and CDR2 is SNEGSKA in the germline V gene (reference sequence). The CDR3 has 13 amino acids. Trimming cost V 5 bases and J 6 bases, with 17 bases left between them. Written as DNA, the CDR3 is TGCAGTGCTTTAAGGGACGCCGACGGCGAGCAGTACTTC. This encodes CSALRDADGEQYF.

The sample holds many counts of this clonotype. The chain links TRBV18 to TRBJ2-1; perhaps TRBD2 as D (7 bases). This CDR3 region has 13 residues. Trimming shortened V by 8 bases and J by 5 bases, and 13 bases separated the two germline ends. From germline, CDR1 is KGHSH and CDR2 LQKENI. The CDR3 sequence is CASAGGAHNEQFF. The CDR3 bases are TGTGCCAGCGCTGGGGGGGCGCACAATGAGCAGTTCTTC.

In this sample, this clonotype turned up many times. The V gene is TRBV28, the J gene TRBJ2-7; D is unclear. The CDR3 extends over 15 amino acids. Germline V gene data show CDR1 as MDHEN and CDR2 as SYDVKM. V lost 6 bases and J 0 bases, leaving 15 bases between the germline ends. The CDR3 nucleotides are TGTGCCAGCAGCCCACCATGGCCAGGCTCCTACGAGCAGTACTTC. Amino acid sequence: CASSPPWPGSYEQYF. The complete variable domain, with remaining parts taken from reference TRBV28 and TRBJ2-7, reads DVKVTQSSRYLVKRTGEKVFLECVQDMDHENMFWYRQDPGLGLRLIYFSYDVKMKEKGDIPEGYSVSREKKERFSLILESASTNQTSMYLCASSPPWPGSYEQYFGPGTRLTVT.

This clonotype was found a few times. The rearrangement uses TRBV12-3 or TRBV12-4 and TRBJ2-7; D not certain. CDR3 length: 10 residues. Trimming shortened V by 3 bases and J by 7 bases, and 4 bases separated the two germline ends. This CDR3 is CASSLVEQYF. In DNA, the CDR3 is TGTGCCAGCAGTTTGGTGGAGCAGTACTTC.

This clonotype was detected only a few times. The genes are TRBV10-2 and TRBJ2-7; D unclear. Trimming removed 7 bases at V and 0 bases at J, with 10 bases between. There are 13 residues in the CDR3. Germline lookup yields CDR1 WSHSY and CDR2 SAAADI. The CDR3 spells CASMDVYSYEQYF. For the CDR3, the DNA is TGCGCCAGCATGGACGTTTACTCCTACGAGCAGTACTTC.

This clonotype was detected only a few times. The chain uses TRBV7-8 and TRBJ2-3; TRBD2 aligns across 11 bases. CDR1 and CDR2 (germline): SGHVS, FQNEAQ. CDR3 length: 18 amino acids. Trimming removed 5 bases from V and 0 bases from J; junction bases left unmatched: 10. The CDR3 here is CASSVSGTSGSSTDTQYF. The CDR3 DNA reads TGTGCCAGCAGCGTCAGCGGGACTAGCGGTTCGAGCACAGATACGCAGTATTTT.

The sample holds a few counts of this clonotype. This chain links TRBV6-1 with TRBJ1-3; D gene unclear. This CDR3 has 16 amino acids. V shed 2 bases and J shed 0 bases, with 11 bases lying between them. Per the germline V gene, CDR1 is MNHNS and CDR2 is SASEGT. DNA for the CDR3: TGTGCCAGCAGTGAAATGGCAGACCACTCTGGAAACACCATATATTTT. Translated: CASSEMADHSGNTIYF.

In this sample, this clonotype turned up many times. This chain links TRBV4-1 with TRBJ2-7; D not resolved. The length of the CDR3 is 14 residues. Between the trimmed V and J ends, which lost 0 bases and 4 bases, there was a span of 10 bases. Per germline, CDR1 MGHRA and CDR2 YSYEKL. CDR3 coding DNA: TGCGCCAGCAGCCAAGATCAGCAAGGGTACGAGCAGTACTTC. Translation: CASSQDQQGYEQYF.

The rearrangement joins TRBV6-5 to TRBJ2-2; tentative D call: TRBD1 (5 bases). V was clipped by 2 bases and J by 6 bases, with 13 bases between them. CDR1 MNHEY and CDR2 SVGAGI come from the germline V gene. The CDR3 spans 15 residues. The CDR3 spells CASSYEARVAGELFF. In nucleotides, the CDR3 is TGTGCCAGCAGTTACGAGGCCAGGGTCGCCGGGGAGCTGTTTTTT.

The chain uses TRBV6-2 or TRBV6-3 and TRBJ2-7, with no clear D. Germline CDR1 MNHEY, CDR2 SVGEGT. Trimming stripped 5 bases from V and 0 bases from J, with 17 bases between. The CDR3 is 16 amino acids. The CDR3 DNA follows: TGTGCCAGCAGTGAAGATGTTGGCGACTCCTCCTACGAGCAGTACTTC. This gives the protein CASSEDVGDSSYEQYF.

This clonotype was counted between two and nine times. The chain carries TRBV20-1 and TRBJ2-1, with D unclear. The germline gives CDR1 DFQATT, CDR2 SNEGSKA (reference sequence). The CDR3 is 11 amino acids. V lost 3 bases, J lost 7 bases, and 7 bases lay in between. In DNA form, the CDR3 reads TGCAGTGCTAGCACTCGTAATGAGCAGTTCTTC. This sequence encodes CSASTRNEQFF.

This clonotype was found a few times. The rearrangement joins TRBV2 to TRBJ2-2; 9 bases fit TRBD2. The germline CDR1 and CDR2 sequences are SNHLY and FYNNEI. Losses at the gene ends were 5 bases for V and 2 bases for J; bases not matched to a gene: 3. The length of the CDR3 is 15 residues. The DNA of the CDR3 is TGTGCCAGCAGTCCTAGCGGGACTAACACCGGGGAGCTGTTTTTT. It encodes CASSPSGTNTGELFF.